This passage covers 8 T cell receptor beta chains from one sample sequenced in a study of control samples from healthy donors and cancer patients. TCRdb keeps only in-frame clones here, not all; method: immunoSEQ multiplex PCR. The sample carries roughly 400,000 clones, over 75% recorded once. The sequencing input was PBMCs. These receptors originate from a man aged 35-49 years with head and neck cancer.

The CDR3 coding sequence is TGTGCCAGTAGTATTTGGGGCGAAAAACTGTTTTTT. Translating gives CASSIWGEKLFF. V and J are TRBV19 and TRBJ1-4, with a tentative D call TRBD1 (5 bases). CDR1 and CDR2 from the germline V gene are LNHDA and SQIVND (reference sequence). V was shortened by 3 bases and J by 8 bases, with 7 bases between the two germline ends. The CDR3 is made up of 12 amino acids. Combining the CDR3 with reference TRBV19 and TRBJ1-4 gives the whole variable domain DGGITQSPKYLFRKEGQNVTLSCEQNLNHDAMYWYRQDPGQGLRLIYYSQIVNDFQKGDIAEGYSVSREKKESFPLTVTSAQKNPTAFYLCASSIWGEKLFFGSGTQLSVL.

A few counts support this clone. This chain connects TRBV5-6 to TRBJ1-2, with D unresolved. V was trimmed by 1 base and J by 6 bases, leaving 19 bases between them. Germline V gene lookup returns CDR1 SGHDT and CDR2 YYEEEE. CDR3 length: 16 residues. CDR3 region: CASSLYLEPEANGYTF. The DNA for the CDR3 is TGTGCCAGCAGCTTGTATCTGGAACCCGAGGCCAATGGCTACACCTTC.

V is TRBV11-2 and J is TRBJ2-7, with D possibly matching TRBD2 (5 bases). There are 14 residues in the CDR3. Trimming left V 5 bases short and J 0 bases short, with 11 bases between. Per germline, CDR1 SGHAT and CDR2 FQNNGV. The CDR3 nucleotides read TGTGCCAGCAGCCAGAATAGCGACTCCTACGAGCAGTACTTC. Translated, it gives CASSQNSDSYEQYF.

The J gene is TRBJ1-4, the V gene TRBV4-3; D is unclear. V gave up 7 bases and J gave up 4 bases, with 19 bases separating them. Germline CDR1 LGHNA, CDR2 YSLEER. This CDR3 has 16 amino acids. The CDR3 DNA reads TGCGCCAGCACCGCCAAGGTCAGAGTTAATAATGAAAAACTGTTTTTT. It codes for CASTAKVRVNNEKLFF.

The chain links TRBV2 to TRBJ2-7, with 13 bases aligning to TRBD2. The CDR3 runs 14 residues. The germline V gene has CDR1 SNHLY and CDR2 FYNNEI. The V and J ends lost 6 bases and 4 bases, in that order; junction bases with no gene match: 3. CDR3 bases: TGTGCCAGCAGACGGACTAGCGGGAGTTACGAGCAGTACTTC. Its protein is CASRRTSGSYEQYF.

The chain employs TRBV30 and TRBJ2-1; D perhaps matches TRBD2 (5 bases). This CDR3 region has 17 residues. Trimming removed 2 bases at V and 2 bases at J, with 19 bases between. Germline CDR1 reads GTSNPN; CDR2 reads SVGIG (reference sequence). The CDR3 region has the DNA TGTGCCTGGAGTCGGGGAGCAGGAGGAAGACCCTACAATGAGCAGTTCTTC. Protein sequence: CAWSRGAGGRPYNEQFF.

The chain employs TRBV4-2 and TRBJ2-7; TRBD2 matches at 7 bases. Germline assignment: CDR1 LGHNA and CDR2 YNFKEQ. Unmatched junction bases numbered 4, after V lost 1 base and J lost 4 bases. The CDR3 has 14 residues. The CDR3 loop is CASSQAPAGYEQYF. CDR3 in DNA: TGTGCCAGCAGCCAAGCGCCAGCGGGATACGAGCAGTACTTC.

The rearrangement uses TRBV6-5 and TRBJ1-1, with 9 positions matching TRBD1. CDR3 length: 15 residues. CDR1 is MNHEY and CDR2 is SVGAGI in the germline V gene. V dropped 7 bases and J dropped 5; count of bases not matched to a gene: 11. Here the CDR3 reads CASIKGTGRGTEAFF. The CDR3 nucleotides read TGTGCCAGCATCAAAGGGACAGGGAGGGGGACTGAAGCTTTCTTT.